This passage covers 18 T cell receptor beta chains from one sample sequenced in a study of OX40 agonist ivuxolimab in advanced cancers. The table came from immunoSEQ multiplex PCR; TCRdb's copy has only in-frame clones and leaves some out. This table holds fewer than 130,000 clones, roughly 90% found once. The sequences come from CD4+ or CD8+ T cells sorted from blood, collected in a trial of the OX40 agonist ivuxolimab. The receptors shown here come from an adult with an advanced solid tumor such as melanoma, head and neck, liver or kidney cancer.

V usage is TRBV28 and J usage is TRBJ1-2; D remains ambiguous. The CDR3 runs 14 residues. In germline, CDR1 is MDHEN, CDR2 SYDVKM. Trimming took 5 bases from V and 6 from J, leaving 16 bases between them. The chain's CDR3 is CASSLMRSRDGYTF. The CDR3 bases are TGTGCCAGCAGTCTAATGCGATCAAGGGATGGCTACACCTTC.

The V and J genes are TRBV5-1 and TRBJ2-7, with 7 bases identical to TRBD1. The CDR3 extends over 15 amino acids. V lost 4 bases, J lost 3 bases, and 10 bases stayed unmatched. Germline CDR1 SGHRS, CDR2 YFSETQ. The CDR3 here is CASSIIPGQNYEQYF. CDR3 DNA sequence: TGCGCCAGCAGCATCATACCGGGACAGAACTACGAGCAGTACTTC.

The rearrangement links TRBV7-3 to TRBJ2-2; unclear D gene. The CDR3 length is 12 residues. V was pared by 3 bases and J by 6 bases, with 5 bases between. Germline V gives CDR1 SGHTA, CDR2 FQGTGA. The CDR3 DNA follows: TGTGCCAGCAGCTTTTACCCCGGGGAGCTGTTTTTT. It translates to CASSFYPGELFF. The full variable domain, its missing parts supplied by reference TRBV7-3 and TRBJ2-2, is GAGVSQTPSNKVTEKGKYVELRCDPISGHTALYWYRQSLGQGPEFLIYFQGTGAADDSGLPNDRFFAVRPEGSVSTLKIQRTERGDSAVYLCASSFYPGELFFGEGSRLTVL.

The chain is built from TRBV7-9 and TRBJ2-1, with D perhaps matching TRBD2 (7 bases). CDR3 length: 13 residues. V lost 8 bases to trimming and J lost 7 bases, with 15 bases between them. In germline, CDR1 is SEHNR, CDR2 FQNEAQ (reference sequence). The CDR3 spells CASEGGGKNEQFF. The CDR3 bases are TGTGCCAGCGAGGGGGGGGGAAAGAATGAGCAGTTCTTC.

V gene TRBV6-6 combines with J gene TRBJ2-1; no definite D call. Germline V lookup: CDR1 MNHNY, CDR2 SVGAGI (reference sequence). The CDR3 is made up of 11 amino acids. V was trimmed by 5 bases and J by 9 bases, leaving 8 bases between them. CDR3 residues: CASSERSEQFF. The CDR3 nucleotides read TGTGCCAGCAGTGAAAGGAGTGAGCAGTTCTTC.

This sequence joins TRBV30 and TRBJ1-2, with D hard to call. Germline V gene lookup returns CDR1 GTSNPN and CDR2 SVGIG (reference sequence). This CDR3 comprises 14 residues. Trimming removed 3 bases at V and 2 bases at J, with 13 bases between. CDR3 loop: CAWSPPAGNYGYTF. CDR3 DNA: TGTGCCTGGAGCCCCCCGGCGGGGAACTATGGCTACACCTTC.

The CDR3 is CASSLQIGELFF. CDR3 nucleotides: TGTGCCAGCAGCTTACAAATAGGGGAGCTGTTTTTT. This chain links TRBV7-2 with TRBJ2-2, with D hard to call. CDR3 length equals 12 residues. V lost 2 bases and J lost 8, with 6 bases in between. CDR1 SGHTA and CDR2 FQGNSA come from the germline V gene. The full variable domain, with the rest looked up from reference TRBV7-2 and TRBJ2-2, is GAGVSQSPSNKVTEKGKDVELRCDPISGHTALYWYRQSLGQGLEFLIYFQGNSAPDKSGLPSDRFSAERTGGSVSTLTIQRTQQEDSAVYLCASSLQIGELFFGEGSRLTVL.

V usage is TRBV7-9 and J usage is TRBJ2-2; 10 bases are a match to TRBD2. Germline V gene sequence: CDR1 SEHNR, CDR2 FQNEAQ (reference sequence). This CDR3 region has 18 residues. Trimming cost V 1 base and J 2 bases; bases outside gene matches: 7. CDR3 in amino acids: CASSLVKLAGTNTGELFF. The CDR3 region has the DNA TGTGCCAGCAGCTTAGTTAAACTAGCGGGAACCAACACCGGGGAGCTGTTTTTT. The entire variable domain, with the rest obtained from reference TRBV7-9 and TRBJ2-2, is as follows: DTGVSQNPRHKITKRGQNVTFRCDPISEHNRLYWYRQTLGQGPEFLTYFQNEAQLEKSRLLSDRFSAERPKGSFSTLEIQRTEQGDSAMYLCASSLVKLAGTNTGELFFGEGSRLTVL.

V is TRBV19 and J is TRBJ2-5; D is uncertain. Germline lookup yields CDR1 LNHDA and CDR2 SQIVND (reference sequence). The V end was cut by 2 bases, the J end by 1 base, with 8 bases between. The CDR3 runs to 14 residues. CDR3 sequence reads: CASSIRHSQETQYF. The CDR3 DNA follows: TGTGCCAGTAGTATAAGGCACAGCCAAGAGACCCAGTACTTC.

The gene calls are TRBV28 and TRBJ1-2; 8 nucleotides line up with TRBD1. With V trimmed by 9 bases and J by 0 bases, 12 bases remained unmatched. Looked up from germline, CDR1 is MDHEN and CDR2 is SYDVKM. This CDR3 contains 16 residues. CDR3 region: CARSWRQGAANYGYTF. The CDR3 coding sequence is TGTGCCAGGTCGTGGAGGCAGGGGGCGGCTAACTATGGCTACACCTTC.

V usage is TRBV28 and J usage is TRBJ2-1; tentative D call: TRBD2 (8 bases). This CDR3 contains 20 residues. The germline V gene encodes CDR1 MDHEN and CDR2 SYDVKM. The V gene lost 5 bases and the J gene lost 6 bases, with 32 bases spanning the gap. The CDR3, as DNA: TGTGCCAGCAGTGTGTATCCAGGGGGATTAGGGACTAGATTTCCCAATGAGCAGTTCTTC. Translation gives CASSVYPGGLGTRFPNEQFF.

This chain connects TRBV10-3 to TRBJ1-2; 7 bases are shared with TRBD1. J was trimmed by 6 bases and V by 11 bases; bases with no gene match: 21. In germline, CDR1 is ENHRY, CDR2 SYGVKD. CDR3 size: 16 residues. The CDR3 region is CAARGAGGIIPDGYTF. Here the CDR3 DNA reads TGTGCCGCCCGCGGGGCAGGGGGTATTATCCCCGATGGCTACACCTTC.

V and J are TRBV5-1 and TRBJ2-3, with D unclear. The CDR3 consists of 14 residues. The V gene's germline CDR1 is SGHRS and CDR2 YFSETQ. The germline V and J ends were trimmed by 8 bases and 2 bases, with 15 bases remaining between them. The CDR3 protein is CASTNSFTTDTQYF. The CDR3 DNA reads TGCGCCAGTACAAATAGTTTTACCACAGATACGCAGTATTTT.

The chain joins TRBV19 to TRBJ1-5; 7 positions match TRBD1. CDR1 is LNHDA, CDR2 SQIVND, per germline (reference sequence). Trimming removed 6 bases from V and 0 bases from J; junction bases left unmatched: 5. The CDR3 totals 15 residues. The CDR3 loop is CASSIDRDSNQPQHF. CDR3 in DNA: TGTGCCAGTAGCATCGACAGGGATAGCAATCAGCCCCAGCATTTT. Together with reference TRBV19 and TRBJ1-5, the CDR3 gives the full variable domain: DGGITQSPKYLFRKEGQNVTLSCEQNLNHDAMYWYRQDPGQGLRLIYYSQIVNDFQKGDIAEGYSVSREKKESFPLTVTSAQKNPTAFYLCASSIDRDSNQPQHFGDGTRLSIL.

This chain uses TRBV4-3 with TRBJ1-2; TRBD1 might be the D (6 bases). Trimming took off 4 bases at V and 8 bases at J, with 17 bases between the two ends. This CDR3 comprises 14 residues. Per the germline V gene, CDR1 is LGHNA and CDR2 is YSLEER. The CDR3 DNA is TGCGCCAGCAGCCCACACTCGGACAGTAAGGGCTACACCTTC. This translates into CASSPHSDSKGYTF.

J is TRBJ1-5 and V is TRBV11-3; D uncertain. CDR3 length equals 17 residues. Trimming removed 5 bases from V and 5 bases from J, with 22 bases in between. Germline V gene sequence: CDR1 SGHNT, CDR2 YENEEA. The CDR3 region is CASSPQSKQTAHQPQHF. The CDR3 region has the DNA TGTGCCAGCAGCCCACAATCTAAACAGACTGCCCATCAGCCCCAGCATTTT.

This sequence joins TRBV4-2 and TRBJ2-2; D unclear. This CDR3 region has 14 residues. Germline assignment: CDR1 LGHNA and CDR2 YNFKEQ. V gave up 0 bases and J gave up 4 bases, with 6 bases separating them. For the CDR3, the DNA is TGTGCCAGCAGCCAAGATTCCATCACCGGGGAGCTGTTTTTT. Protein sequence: CASSQDSITGELFF.

The DNA for the CDR3 is TGTGCCAGCTCCGACAGTGACAATGAAAAACTGTTTTTT. It encodes CASSDSDNEKLFF. This chain connects TRBV27 to TRBJ1-4; tentative D call: TRBD1 (5 bases). Germline V CDR1 and CDR2: MNHEY, SMNVEV (reference sequence). This CDR3 is 13 amino acids long. Trimming stripped 8 bases from V and 5 bases from J, with 12 bases between.